The 8 T cell receptor beta chains reported below all come from one sample, sequenced in a study of blood T cell repertoires in COVID-19. Repertoires were generated with immunoSEQ multiplex PCR, while TCRdb's copy carries only in-frame clones and drops some. This sample has 70,000 to 85,000 clones; approximately 80% occur once, and the top ten carry over 9.5%. What was sequenced was peripheral blood. These receptors came from an elderly man with acute or convalescent COVID-19.

This clone was counted a few times. The rearrangement uses TRBV3-1 (or the pseudogene TRBV3-2) and TRBJ1-6; no definite D call. V lost 6 bases and J 11 bases, leaving 20 bases between the germline ends. Germline lookup yields CDR1 LGHDT and CDR2 YNNKEL (reference sequence). The CDR3 consists of 15 residues. The CDR3 bases are TGTGCCAGCAGACCCGGGTCGGTTGGAGGGCCACCCCTCCACTTT. Translating gives CASRPGSVGGPPLHF.

This clone occurred a few times. The chain has TRBV9 and TRBJ2-1, with TRBD2 matching over 8 bases. Germline trimming cut 4 bases from V and 0 bases from J; bases unmatched to any gene: 3. Germline V CDR1 and CDR2: SGDLS, YYNGEE. This CDR3 has 15 amino acids. CDR3 bases: TGTGCCAGCAGCTATAGCGGGGCCTCCTACAATGAGCAGTTCTTC. As protein: CASSYSGASYNEQFF.

This rearrangement joins TRBV5-4 to TRBJ2-1, with 7 nucleotides matching TRBD1. Germline loops: CDR1 SGHNT, CDR2 YYREEE (reference sequence). There are 16 residues in the CDR3. Germline trimming cut 0 bases from V and 2 bases from J; bases unmatched to any gene: 5. CDR3 in DNA: TGTGCCAGCAGCTTGGCGGGACAGTACACCTACAATGAGCAGTTCTTC. Its translation is CASSLAGQYTYNEQFF.

This clone was picked up one time. V usage is TRBV7-6 and J usage is TRBJ1-2; tentative D call: TRBD1 (5 bases). Germline V gene lookup returns CDR1 SGHVS and CDR2 FNYEAQ. V lost 4 bases to trimming and J lost 0 bases, with 15 bases between them. The CDR3 has 16 residues. The CDR3 loop is CASSSRTGPTNYGYTF. In DNA form, the CDR3 reads TGTGCCAGCAGCTCCCGAACAGGTCCAACTAACTATGGCTACACCTTC. Looking up the rest from reference TRBV7-6 and TRBJ1-2 gives the full variable domain: GAGVSQSPRYKVTKRGQDVALRCDPISGHVSLYWYRQALGQGPEFLTYFNYEAQQDKSGLPNDRFSAERPEGSISTLTIQRTEQRDSAMYRCASSSRTGPTNYGYTFGSGTRLTVV.

The rearrangement uses TRBV29-1 and TRBJ1-1; tentatively, D is TRBD1 (6 bases). The germline CDR1 and CDR2 sequences are SQVTM and ANQGSEA. The CDR3 contains 13 residues. V was shortened by 3 bases and J by 5 bases, with 13 bases between the two germline ends. CDR3 loop: CSVDTGRDTEAFF. The CDR3 coding sequence is TGCAGCGTTGATACAGGGAGGGATACTGAAGCTTTCTTT.

The chain joins TRBV9 to TRBJ2-3; 13 bases are a match to TRBD2. The germline CDR1 and CDR2 sequences are SGDLS and YYNGEE. CDR3 length equals 16 residues. V trimming: 3 bases; J trimming: 5 bases; junction bases outside the gene matches: 6. The DNA for the CDR3 is TGTGCCAGCAGCGCGACCCGGACTAGCGGGGGAGATACGCAGTATTTT. Translation gives CASSATRTSGGDTQYF. The full variable domain, with the rest looked up from reference TRBV9 and TRBJ2-3, is DSGVTQTPKHLITATGQRVTLRCSPRSGDLSVYWYQQSLDQGLQFLIQYYNGEERAKGNILERFSAQQFPDLHSELNLSSLELGDSALYFCASSATRTSGGDTQYFGPGTRLTVL.

The chain recombines TRBV5-1 with TRBJ1-1; 8 nucleotides align to TRBD1. The CDR3 totals 17 residues. Trimming cost V 3 bases and J 6 bases; bases outside gene matches: 16. Germline V gives CDR1 SGHRS, CDR2 YFSETQ. CDR3 amino acids: CASSSGQVRIDGSEAFF. CDR3 coding DNA: TGCGCCAGCAGCTCGGGACAGGTAAGAATAGACGGCTCTGAAGCTTTCTTT.

J is TRBJ1-3 and V is TRBV14; 8 nucleotides match TRBD1. From germline, CDR1 is SGHDN and CDR2 FVKESK. This CDR3 comprises 19 residues. The ends lost 0 bases at V and 1 base at J; junction bases unmatched: 11. CDR3 loop: CASSQDRYKDRASGNTIYF. CDR3 bases: TGTGCCAGCAGCCAAGATAGATACAAGGACAGGGCATCTGGAAACACCATATATTTT.